The TCR beta chain under discussion was sequenced for a study of T cells in Graves' hyperthyroidism and ophthalmopathy. TCR beta CDR3 region amplification was performed from RNA transcripts. HTBI primers were used for first-round RT-PCR of the TCR CDR3. In TCRdb, the multiplex PCR reads were re-called with MiXCR into one record per CDR3 protein. The data contain a few hundred thousand distinct CDR3 sequences, 17% of them singletons. This clonotype occurred many times. The CDR3 totals 15 residues. The V gene lost 1 base and the J gene lost 3 bases, with 13 bases spanning the gap. The germline V gene encodes CDR1 MGHRA and CDR2 YSYEKL.

The sequence came from a woman aged 18-29 years with Graves' ophthalmopathy. This chain links TRBV4-1 with TRBJ2-7; D call uncertain. The specimen was blood. The CDR3 DNA reads as TGCGCCAGCAGCCAAGGAGCAGAATCCATCTACGAGCAGTACTTC. The encoded protein is CASSQGAESIYEQYF.